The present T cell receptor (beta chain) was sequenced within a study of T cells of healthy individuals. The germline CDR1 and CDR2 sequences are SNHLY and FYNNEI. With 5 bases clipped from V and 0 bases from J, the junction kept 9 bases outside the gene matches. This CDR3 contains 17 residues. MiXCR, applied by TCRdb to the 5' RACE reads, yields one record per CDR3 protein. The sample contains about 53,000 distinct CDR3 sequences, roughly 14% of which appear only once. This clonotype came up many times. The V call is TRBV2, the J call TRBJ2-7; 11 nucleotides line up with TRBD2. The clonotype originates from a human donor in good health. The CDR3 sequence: CASSILALAGGSYEQYF. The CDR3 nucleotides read TGTGCCAGCAGTATCTTGGCGCTAGCGGGAGGCTCCTACGAGCAGTACTTC.